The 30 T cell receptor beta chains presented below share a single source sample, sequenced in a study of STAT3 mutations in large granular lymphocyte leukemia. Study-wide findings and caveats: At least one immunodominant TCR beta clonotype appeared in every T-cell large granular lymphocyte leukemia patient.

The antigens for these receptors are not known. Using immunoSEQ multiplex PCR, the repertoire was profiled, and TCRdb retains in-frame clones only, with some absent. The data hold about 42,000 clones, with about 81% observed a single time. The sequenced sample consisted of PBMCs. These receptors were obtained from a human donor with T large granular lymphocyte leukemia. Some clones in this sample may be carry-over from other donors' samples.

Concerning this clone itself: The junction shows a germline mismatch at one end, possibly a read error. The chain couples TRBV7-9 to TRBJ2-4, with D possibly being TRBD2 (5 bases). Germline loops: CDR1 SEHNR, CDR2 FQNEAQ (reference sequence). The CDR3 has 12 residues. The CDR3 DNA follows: TGTGCCAGCAGAACAGCGAACGGGATCGGGCACTTC. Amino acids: CASRTANGIGHF.

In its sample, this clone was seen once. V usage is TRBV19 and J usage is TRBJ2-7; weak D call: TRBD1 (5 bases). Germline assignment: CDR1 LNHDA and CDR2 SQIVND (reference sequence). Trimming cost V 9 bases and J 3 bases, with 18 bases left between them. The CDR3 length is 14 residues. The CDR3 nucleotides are TGTGCCAGCCGAAAGGACACGAGAGTCTACGAGCAGTACTTC. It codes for CASRKDTRVYEQYF.

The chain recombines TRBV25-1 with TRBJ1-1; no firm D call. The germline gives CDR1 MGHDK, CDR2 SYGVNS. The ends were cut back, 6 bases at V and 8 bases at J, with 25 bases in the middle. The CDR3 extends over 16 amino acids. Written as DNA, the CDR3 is TGTGCCAGCAGCTTCCAGGCCGGCTCACACCCTTCAGAAGCTTTCTTT. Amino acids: CASSFQAGSHPSEAFF. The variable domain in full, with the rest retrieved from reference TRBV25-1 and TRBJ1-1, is EADIYQTPRYLVIGTGKKITLECSQTMGHDKMYWYQQDPGMELHLIHYSYGVNSTEKGDLSSESTVSRIRTEHFPLTLESARPSHTSQYLCASSFQAGSHPSEAFFGQGTRLTVV.

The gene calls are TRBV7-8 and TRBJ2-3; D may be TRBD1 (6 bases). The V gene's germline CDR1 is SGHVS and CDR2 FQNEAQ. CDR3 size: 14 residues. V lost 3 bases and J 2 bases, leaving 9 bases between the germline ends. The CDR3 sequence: CASSLTGPTDTQYF. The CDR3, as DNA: TGTGCCAGCAGCTTGACAGGCCCCACAGATACGCAGTATTTT.

Here the CDR3 reads CASSLGGDLDEQYF. CDR3 bases: TGTGCCAGCAGCTTAGGAGGGGATCTAGACGAGCAGTACTTC. V and J are TRBV11-3 and TRBJ2-7; the D gene could be TRBD1 or TRBD2 (5 bases each). V was pared by 1 base and J by 5 bases, with 12 bases between. The CDR3 has 14 amino acids. CDR1 is SGHNT, CDR2 YENEEA, per germline.

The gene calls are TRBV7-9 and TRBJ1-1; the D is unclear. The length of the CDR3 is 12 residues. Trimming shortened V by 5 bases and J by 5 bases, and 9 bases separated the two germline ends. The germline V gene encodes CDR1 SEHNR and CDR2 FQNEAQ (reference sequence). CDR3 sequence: CASSERWTEAFF. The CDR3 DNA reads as TGTGCCAGCAGCGAACGGTGGACTGAAGCTTTCTTT. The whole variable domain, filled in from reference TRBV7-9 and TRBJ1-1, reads DTGVSQNPRHKITKRGQNVTFRCDPISEHNRLYWYRQTLGQGPEFLTYFQNEAQLEKSRLLSDRFSAERPKGSFSTLEIQRTEQGDSAMYLCASSERWTEAFFGQGTRLTVV.

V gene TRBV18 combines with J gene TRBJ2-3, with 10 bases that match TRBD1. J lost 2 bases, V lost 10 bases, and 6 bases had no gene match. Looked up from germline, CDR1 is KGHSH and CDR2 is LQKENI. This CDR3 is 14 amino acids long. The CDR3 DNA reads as TGTGCCACTACCGGGACAGGGGACACAGATACGCAGTATTTT. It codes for CATTGTGDTDTQYF. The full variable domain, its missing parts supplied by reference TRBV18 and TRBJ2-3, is NAGVMQNPRHLVRRRGQEARLRCSPMKGHSHVYWYRQLPEEGLKFMVYLQKENIIDESGMPKERFSAEFPKEGPSILRIQQVVRGDSAAYFCATTGTGDTDTQYFGPGTRLTVL.

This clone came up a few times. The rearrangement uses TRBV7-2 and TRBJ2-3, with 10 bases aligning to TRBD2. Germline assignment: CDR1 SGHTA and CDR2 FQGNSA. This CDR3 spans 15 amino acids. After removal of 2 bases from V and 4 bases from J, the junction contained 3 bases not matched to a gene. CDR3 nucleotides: TGTGCCAGCAGCTTAAGCGGGGGGGCAGCAGATACGCAGTATTTT. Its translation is CASSLSGGAADTQYF.

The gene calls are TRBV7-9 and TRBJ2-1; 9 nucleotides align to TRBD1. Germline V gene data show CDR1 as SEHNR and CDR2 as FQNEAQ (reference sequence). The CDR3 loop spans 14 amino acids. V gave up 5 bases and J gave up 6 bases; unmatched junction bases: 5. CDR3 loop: CASSTGQGPNEQFF. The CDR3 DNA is TGTGCCAGCAGCACGGGACAGGGACCCAATGAGCAGTTCTTC.

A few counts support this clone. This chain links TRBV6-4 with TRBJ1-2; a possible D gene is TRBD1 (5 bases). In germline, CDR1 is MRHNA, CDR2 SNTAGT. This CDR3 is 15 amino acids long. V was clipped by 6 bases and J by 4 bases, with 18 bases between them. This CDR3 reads CASRADPSGIYGYTF. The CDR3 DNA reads TGTGCCAGCAGGGCCGATCCCTCAGGGATCTATGGCTACACCTTC.

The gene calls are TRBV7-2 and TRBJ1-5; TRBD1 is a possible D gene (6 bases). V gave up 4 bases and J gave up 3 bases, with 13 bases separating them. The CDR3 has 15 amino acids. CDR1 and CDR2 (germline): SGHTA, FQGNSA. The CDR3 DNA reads TGTGCCAGCAGCTCAAGGGCAGGGGACAATCAGCCCCAGCATTTT. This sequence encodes CASSSRAGDNQPQHF.

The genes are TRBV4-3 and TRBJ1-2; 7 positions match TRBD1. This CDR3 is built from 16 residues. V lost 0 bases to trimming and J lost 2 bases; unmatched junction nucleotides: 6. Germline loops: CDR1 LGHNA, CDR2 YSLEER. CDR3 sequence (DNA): TGCGCCAGCAGCCAAGATGCGACAGGGAGGAACTATGGCTACACCTTC. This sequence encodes CASSQDATGRNYGYTF.

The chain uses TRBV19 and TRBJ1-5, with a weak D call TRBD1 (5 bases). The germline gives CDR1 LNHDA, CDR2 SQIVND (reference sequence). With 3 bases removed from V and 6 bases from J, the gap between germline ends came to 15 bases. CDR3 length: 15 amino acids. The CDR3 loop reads CASSMWDGGVQPQHF. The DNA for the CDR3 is TGTGCCAGTAGTATGTGGGACGGCGGGGTTCAGCCCCAGCATTTT. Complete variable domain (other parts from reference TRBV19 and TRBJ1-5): DGGITQSPKYLFRKEGQNVTLSCEQNLNHDAMYWYRQDPGQGLRLIYYSQIVNDFQKGDIAEGYSVSREKKESFPLTVTSAQKNPTAFYLCASSMWDGGVQPQHFGDGTRLSIL.

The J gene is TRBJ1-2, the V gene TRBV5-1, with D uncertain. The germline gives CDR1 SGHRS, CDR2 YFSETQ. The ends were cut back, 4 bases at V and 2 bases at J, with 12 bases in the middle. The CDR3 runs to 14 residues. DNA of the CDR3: TGCGCCAGCAGCCCAAGGACGGGGAACTATGGCTACACCTTC. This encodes CASSPRTGNYGYTF.

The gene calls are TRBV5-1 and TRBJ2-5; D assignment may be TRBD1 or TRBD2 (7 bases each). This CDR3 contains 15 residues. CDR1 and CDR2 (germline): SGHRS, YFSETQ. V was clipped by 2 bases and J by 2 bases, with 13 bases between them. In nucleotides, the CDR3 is TGCGCCAGCAGCTTCCAGGGGGGAGGGCAAGAGACCCAGTACTTC. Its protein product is CASSFQGGGQETQYF.

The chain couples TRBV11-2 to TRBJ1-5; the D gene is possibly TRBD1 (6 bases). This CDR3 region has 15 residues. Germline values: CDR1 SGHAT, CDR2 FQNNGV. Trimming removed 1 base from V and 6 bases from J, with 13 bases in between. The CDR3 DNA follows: TGTGCCAGCAGCTTAGTAGGGGGAGGGGGTCAGCCCCAGCATTTT. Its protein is CASSLVGGGGQPQHF.

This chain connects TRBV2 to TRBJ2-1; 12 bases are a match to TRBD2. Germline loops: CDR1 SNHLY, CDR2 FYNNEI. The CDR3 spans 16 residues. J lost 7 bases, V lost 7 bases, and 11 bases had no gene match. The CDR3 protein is CASKPVPSGGANEQFF. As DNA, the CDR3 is TGTGCCAGCAAACCGGTCCCTAGCGGGGGGGCTAATGAGCAGTTCTTC. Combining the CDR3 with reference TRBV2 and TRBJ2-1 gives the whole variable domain EPEVTQTPSHQVTQMGQEVILRCVPISNHLYFYWYRQILGQKVEFLVSFYNNEISEKSEIFDDQFSVERPDGSNFTLKIRSTKLEDSAMYFCASKPVPSGGANEQFFGPGTRLTVL.

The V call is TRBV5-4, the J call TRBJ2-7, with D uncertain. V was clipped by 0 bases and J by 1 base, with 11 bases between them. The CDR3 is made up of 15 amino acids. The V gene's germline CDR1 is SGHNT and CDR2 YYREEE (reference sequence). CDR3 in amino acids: CASSLGPGQSYEQYF. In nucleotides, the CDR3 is TGTGCCAGCAGCTTGGGACCAGGTCAGTCCTACGAGCAGTACTTC.

The CDR3 protein is CASSRHRAGPGNYGYTF. The CDR3 DNA reads as TGTGCCAGCAGCCGCCACCGCGCGGGACCGGGGAACTATGGCTACACCTTC. The V call is TRBV7-8, the J call TRBJ1-2, with a weak D call TRBD1 (5 bases). CDR1 is SGHVS and CDR2 is FQNEAQ in the germline V gene. Trimming pared 5 bases from V and 2 bases from J, leaving 21 bases between. The CDR3 has 17 residues.

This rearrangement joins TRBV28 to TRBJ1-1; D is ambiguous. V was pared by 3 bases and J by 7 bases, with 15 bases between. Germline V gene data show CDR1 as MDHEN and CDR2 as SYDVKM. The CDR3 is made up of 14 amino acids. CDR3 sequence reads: CASSFTSVFGEAFF. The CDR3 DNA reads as TGTGCCAGCAGTTTTACCAGTGTCTTCGGTGAAGCTTTCTTT.

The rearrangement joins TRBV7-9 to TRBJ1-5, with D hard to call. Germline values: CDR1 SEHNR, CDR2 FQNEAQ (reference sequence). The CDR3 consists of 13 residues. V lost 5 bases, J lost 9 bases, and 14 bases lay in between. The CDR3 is CASSPDFMGPQHF. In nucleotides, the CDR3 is TGTGCCAGCAGCCCGGACTTTATGGGGCCCCAGCATTTT.

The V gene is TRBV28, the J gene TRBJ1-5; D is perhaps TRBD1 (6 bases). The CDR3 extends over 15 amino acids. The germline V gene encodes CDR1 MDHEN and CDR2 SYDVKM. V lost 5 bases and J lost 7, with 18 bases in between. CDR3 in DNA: TGTGCCAGCAGTCCATGGACCCCCGGGACACAGCCCCAGCATTTT. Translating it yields CASSPWTPGTQPQHF. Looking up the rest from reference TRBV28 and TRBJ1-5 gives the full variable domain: DVKVTQSSRYLVKRTGEKVFLECVQDMDHENMFWYRQDPGLGLRLIYFSYDVKMKEKGDIPEGYSVSREKKERFSLILESASTNQTSMYLCASSPWTPGTQPQHFGDGTRLSIL.

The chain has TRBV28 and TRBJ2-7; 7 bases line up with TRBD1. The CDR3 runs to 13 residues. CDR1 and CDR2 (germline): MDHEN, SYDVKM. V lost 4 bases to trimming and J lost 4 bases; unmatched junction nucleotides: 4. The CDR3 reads CASSSGQQYEQYF. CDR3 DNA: TGTGCCAGCAGTTCGGGACAGCAATACGAGCAGTACTTC.

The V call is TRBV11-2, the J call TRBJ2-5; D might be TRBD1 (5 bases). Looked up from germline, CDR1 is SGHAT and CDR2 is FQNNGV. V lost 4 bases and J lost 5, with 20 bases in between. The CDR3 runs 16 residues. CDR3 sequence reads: CASSSVPGSSGETQYF. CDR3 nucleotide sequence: TGTGCCAGCAGCTCCGTTCCCGGGTCCTCAGGGGAGACCCAGTACTTC.

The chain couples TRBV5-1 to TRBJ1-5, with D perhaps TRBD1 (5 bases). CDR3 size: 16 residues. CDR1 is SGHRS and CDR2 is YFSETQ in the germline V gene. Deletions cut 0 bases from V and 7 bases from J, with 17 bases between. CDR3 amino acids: CASSLGDAPGYQPQHF. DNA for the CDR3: TGCGCCAGCAGCTTGGGGGACGCCCCTGGGTACCAGCCCCAGCATTTT. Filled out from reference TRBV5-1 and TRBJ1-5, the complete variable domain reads KAGVTQTPRYLIKTRGQQVTLSCSPISGHRSVSWYQQTPGQGLQFLFEYFSETQRNKGNFPGRFSGRQFSNSRSEMNVSTLELGDSALYLCASSLGDAPGYQPQHFGDGTRLSIL.

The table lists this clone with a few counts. The CDR3 loop reads CASSQARTYEQYF. CDR3 coding DNA: TGCGCCAGCAGCCAGGCCAGAACCTACGAGCAGTACTTC. The V gene is TRBV4-3, the J gene TRBJ2-7; D gene ambiguous. Between the trimmed V and J ends, which lost 3 bases and 2 bases, there was a span of 8 bases. Looked up from germline, CDR1 is LGHNA and CDR2 is YSLEER. The CDR3 loop spans 13 amino acids.

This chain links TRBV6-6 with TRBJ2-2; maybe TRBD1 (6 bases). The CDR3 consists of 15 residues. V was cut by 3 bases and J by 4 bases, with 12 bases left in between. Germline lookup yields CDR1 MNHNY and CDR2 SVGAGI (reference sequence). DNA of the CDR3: TGTGCCAGCAGTTATCTGGACAGCCCCACCGGGGAGCTGTTTTTT. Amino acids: CASSYLDSPTGELFF.

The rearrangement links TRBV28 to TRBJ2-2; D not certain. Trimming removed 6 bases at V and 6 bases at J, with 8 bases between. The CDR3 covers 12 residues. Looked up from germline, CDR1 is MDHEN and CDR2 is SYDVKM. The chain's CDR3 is CASSLPAGELFF. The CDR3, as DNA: TGTGCCAGCAGCCTGCCGGCCGGGGAGCTGTTTTTT.

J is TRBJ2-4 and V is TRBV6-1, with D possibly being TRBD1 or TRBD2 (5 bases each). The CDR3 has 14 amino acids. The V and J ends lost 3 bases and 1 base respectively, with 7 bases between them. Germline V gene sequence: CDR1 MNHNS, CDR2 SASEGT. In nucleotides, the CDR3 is TGTGCCAGCAGTGATGGGGACGCCAAAAACATTCAGTACTTC. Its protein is CASSDGDAKNIQYF.

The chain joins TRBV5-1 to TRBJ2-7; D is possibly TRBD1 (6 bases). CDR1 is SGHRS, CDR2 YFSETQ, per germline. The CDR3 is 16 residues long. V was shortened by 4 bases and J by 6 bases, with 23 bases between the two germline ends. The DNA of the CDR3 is TGCGCCAGCAGCCTCCAGCCCCCAGGGGTCCCGGGCGAGCAGTACTTC. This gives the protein CASSLQPPGVPGEQYF.